Presented here are 5 T cell receptor beta chains from one specimen sequenced in a study of T cell responses to AZD1222 COVID-19 vaccine. TCRdb's table, derived via immunoSEQ multiplex PCR, lists solely in-frame clones and lacks some. The sample shows 100,000 to 150,000 clones, approximately 85% of them seen only once. Sequences were derived from peripheral blood, sampled 28 days after the second AZD1222 dose. All receptors come from an adult who received the AZD1222 COVID-19 vaccine.

J is TRBJ2-1 and V is TRBV7-2, with TRBD1 matching over 8 bases. J was trimmed by 2 bases and V by 5 bases; bases with no gene match: 8. The CDR3 runs 16 residues. Germline V gene lookup returns CDR1 SGHTA and CDR2 FQGNSA. The CDR3 nucleotides read TGTGCCAGCAGCACCCAGGGGGCAGGGACCTACAATGAGCAGTTCTTC. The encoded protein is CASSTQGAGTYNEQFF.

The rearrangement uses TRBV13 and TRBJ1-3, with D unresolved. Looked up from germline, CDR1 is PRHDT and CDR2 is FYEKMQ (reference sequence). Trimming left V 2 bases short and J 3 bases short, with 2 bases between. The CDR3 has 12 amino acids. CDR3 in DNA: TGTGCCAGCAGCTTAAATGGAAACACCATATATTTT. The encoded protein is CASSLNGNTIYF.

This sequence joins TRBV5-1 and TRBJ1-2; D gene uncertain. CDR1 and CDR2 (germline): SGHRS, YFSETQ. V lost 2 bases and J lost 5, with 16 bases in between. The CDR3 is made up of 15 amino acids. The CDR3 loop is CASSLSTQSGYGYTF. CDR3 sequence (DNA): TGCGCCAGCAGCTTATCAACACAGAGCGGGTATGGCTACACCTTC.

The gene calls are TRBV3-1 (or the pseudogene TRBV3-2) and TRBJ2-1; D unresolved. There are 19 residues in the CDR3. Per germline, CDR1 LGHDT and CDR2 YNNKEL (reference sequence). Deletions cut 2 bases from V and 16 bases from J, with 36 bases between. Here the CDR3 reads CASSQYLEWQTHSNNSPFF. The DNA of the CDR3 is TGTGCCAGCAGCCAATACCTTGAGTGGCAGACTCACTCAAACAACTCACCATTCTTC.

Points on this clone: Because the CDR3 is missing its conserved closing phenylalanine or tryptophan, this is likely a read error. No DNA is shown, since the ends of the CDR3 on it are uncertain; the CDR3 is the one TCRdb lists. The V gene is TRBV12-3 or TRBV12-4, the J gene TRBJ1-2; no check of the table's D call, TRBD1, against the DNA was made. The CDR3 spans 12 residues, counting both ends. The CDR3 region is CASSFTDQGASL.